The text below deals with one T cell receptor beta chain. This specimen comes from a study of blood T cell repertoires in COVID-19. Study-wide background: There were acute and convalescent COVID-19 samples, and they came from the United States, Italy and Spain. T cells, B-cell-depleted T cells, or PBMCs supplied cDNA or gDNA.

J gave up 6 bases and V 4 bases, and 9 bases lay outside the gene matches. The length of the CDR3 is 15 residues. Germline V lookup: CDR1 SGDLS, CDR2 YYNGEE. Study members were between about 18 and 100 years old and lived in fewer than 30 US regions. Participants' own reports of clinical history determined their cohort assignment. Sequencing used immunoSEQ multiplex PCR; TCRdb keeps in-frame clones, though not all of them. Seen here are roughly 300,000 clones, about 92% observed once, and the top ten hold about 18%. The sequence was collected from a woman aged 25 to 45 who had recovered from COVID-19. The rearrangement joins TRBV9 to TRBJ2-1; 8 bases map to TRBD1. The sample was PBMCs or T cells enriched from blood (not recorded which). The CDR3 sequence is CASSPRGQGSNEQFF. DNA for the CDR3: TGTGCCAGCAGCCCCCGAGGACAGGGCTCCAATGAGCAGTTCTTC.